This entry lists 24 T cell receptor beta chains sequenced from one sample in a study of blood T cell repertoires in COVID-19. Libraries were prepared by immunoSEQ multiplex PCR; TCRdb keeps only in-frame clonotypes and omits some of them. The sample has 200,000 to 300,000 clones, roughly 84% seen once. The material sequenced was peripheral blood. Receptor source: a man in his forties or fifties who had recovered from COVID-19.

This sequence joins TRBV6-5 and TRBJ1-4; 10 positions match TRBD1. The V gene end was trimmed by 5 bases and the J gene end by 8 bases; junction bases not matched to a gene: 5. The CDR3 extends over 14 amino acids. From germline, CDR1 is MNHEY and CDR2 SVGAGI. The CDR3 DNA reads as TGTGCCAGCAGTAGACAGGGGGCCCTGGAAAAACTGTTTTTT. It is translated as CASSRQGALEKLFF.

This chain uses TRBV10-2 with TRBJ2-3, with D possibly matching TRBD2 (5 bases). The V end was cut by 2 bases, the J end by 3 bases, with 6 bases between. The CDR3 loop spans 13 amino acids. Germline CDR1 and CDR2: WSHSY and SAAADI. The CDR3 spells CASSERRTDTQYF. DNA for the CDR3: TGCGCCAGCAGTGAGCGGAGGACAGATACGCAGTATTTT.

This clone was picked up a small number of times. The chain couples TRBV10-1 to TRBJ1-6; D might be TRBD1 (5 bases). V lost 2 bases and J 7 bases, leaving 6 bases between the germline ends. The CDR3 contains 13 residues. CDR1 and CDR2 from the germline V gene are WNHNN and SYGVQD (reference sequence). The CDR3 loop is CASSEGGNSPLHF. The CDR3 DNA reads TGCGCCAGCAGTGAGGGGGGGAATTCACCCCTCCACTTT.

J is TRBJ1-6 and V is TRBV30; TRBD1 matches at 8 bases. Germline CDR1 reads GTSNPN; CDR2 reads SVGIG (reference sequence). With V trimmed by 5 bases and J by 7 bases, 4 bases remained unmatched. The CDR3 sequence is 13 residues long. The CDR3, as DNA: TGTGCCTGGGGGGGACAGGCGAATTCACCCCTCCACTTT. The encoded protein is CAWGGQANSPLHF.

V and J are TRBV5-5 and TRBJ1-1; 9 bases are a match to TRBD1. With 2 bases clipped from V and 4 bases from J, the junction kept 9 bases outside the gene matches. Per the germline V gene, CDR1 is SGHKS and CDR2 is YYEKEE (reference sequence). The CDR3 spans 16 residues. The DNA for the CDR3 is TGTGCCAGCAGCTTTTATGGGACAGGGACGGGCACTGAAGCTTTCTTT. This codes for CASSFYGTGTGTEAFF.

The chain joins TRBV11-3 to TRBJ2-1; TRBD2 matches 11 bases. Germline V gives CDR1 SGHNT, CDR2 YENEEA. This CDR3 has 15 residues. Losses at the gene ends were 1 base for V and 6 bases for J; bases not matched to a gene: 2. The chain's CDR3 is CASSLGLAGGNEQFF. Here the CDR3 DNA reads TGTGCCAGCAGCTTAGGCCTAGCGGGGGGCAATGAGCAGTTCTTC.

This clone appeared once. The rearrangement joins TRBV11-3 to TRBJ2-7; 7 positions agree with TRBD1. V lost 7 bases to trimming and J lost 6 bases; unmatched junction nucleotides: 12. The CDR3 spans 14 residues. Per germline, CDR1 SGHNT and CDR2 YENEEA. As DNA, the CDR3 is TGTGCCAGCAACAATAGGGACAGTGGAGTCGAGCAGTACTTC. Translated, it gives CASNNRDSGVEQYF.

The rearrangement uses TRBV20-1 and TRBJ2-7, with 14 bases matching TRBD2. Germline CDR1 reads DFQATT; CDR2 reads SNEGSKA (reference sequence). The CDR3 runs to 16 residues. Trimming at V came to 3 bases and at J to 0 bases, leaving 4 bases not matched to a gene. The CDR3 spells CSASSGTSGSSYEQYF. For the CDR3, the DNA is TGCAGTGCTAGTTCCGGGACTAGCGGGAGCTCCTACGAGCAGTACTTC.

The V call is TRBV27, the J call TRBJ2-3, with D tentatively TRBD2 (5 bases). This CDR3 comprises 12 residues. V lost 3 bases, J lost 7 bases, and 8 bases lay in between. Germline V gene data show CDR1 as MNHEY and CDR2 as SMNVEV (reference sequence). The CDR3 nucleotides read TGTGCCAGCAGTTTCGCCGGGAATACGCAGTATTTT. The encoded protein is CASSFAGNTQYF.

This clone was found once. V gene TRBV19 combines with J gene TRBJ2-2; D may be TRBD1 (5 bases). V was cut by 5 bases and J by 9 bases, with 19 bases left in between. Per the germline V gene, CDR1 is LNHDA and CDR2 is SQIVND (reference sequence). The CDR3 is 15 amino acids. CDR3 nucleotides: TGTGCCAGTAGTCCTGGGGCCATTGCCGGATGGGAGCTGTTTTTT. Its protein product is CASSPGAIAGWELFF.

The chain joins TRBV3-1 (or the pseudogene TRBV3-2) to TRBJ2-3, with a possible D match to TRBD1 (6 bases). V lost 3 bases and J lost 4, with 14 bases in between. CDR1 and CDR2 from the germline V gene are LGHDT and YNNKEL (reference sequence). The CDR3 is made up of 15 amino acids. This CDR3 reads CASSQSFHRADTQYF. DNA for the CDR3: TGTGCCAGCAGCCAGTCCTTCCACAGGGCAGATACGCAGTATTTT.

The chain uses TRBV2 and TRBJ2-1, with 11 bases fitting TRBD2. The CDR3 has 14 amino acids. The trim removed 10 bases at V and 4 bases at J, leaving 6 bases unmatched. Germline V CDR1 and CDR2: SNHLY, FYNNEI. CDR3 coding DNA: TGTGCCATCCCTAGCGGGGGGATTTACAATGAGCAGTTCTTC. Translation gives CAIPSGGIYNEQFF.

About this clone: A junction end diverges from the germline sequence, so it may reflect a read error. The chain recombines TRBV7-9 with TRBJ1-3; 9 bases line up with TRBD1. In germline, CDR1 is SEHNR, CDR2 FQNEAQ (reference sequence). The CDR3 has 15 amino acids. The CDR3, as DNA: TGTGCCAGCAGCGCACCGGGACAGGGATTAAACGCCATATATTTT. The encoded protein is CASSAPGQGLNAIYF.

This chain joins TRBV27 and TRBJ2-2, with D possibly matching TRBD2 (5 bases). CDR1 MNHEY and CDR2 SMNVEV come from the germline V gene (reference sequence). This CDR3 has 14 residues. V shed 3 bases and J shed 1 base, with 6 bases lying between them. The chain's CDR3 is CASSFAGNTGELFF. CDR3 sequence (DNA): TGTGCCAGCAGTTTCGCGGGGAACACCGGGGAGCTGTTTTTT.

This chain uses TRBV11-2 with TRBJ1-1; D might be TRBD1 (6 bases). V was shortened by 7 bases and J by 4 bases, with 19 bases between the two germline ends. The CDR3 runs 15 residues. Germline V lookup: CDR1 SGHAT, CDR2 FQNNGV. CDR3 in DNA: TGTGCCAGCAAACCTTGGGGCAGGGGAATCACTGAAGCTTTCTTT. Translation: CASKPWGRGITEAFF.

Here the CDR3 reads CASSQGLVRSYNEQFF. CDR3 nucleotide sequence: TGTGCCAGCAGTCAGGGACTCGTCCGATCCTACAATGAGCAGTTCTTC. This chain joins TRBV2 and TRBJ2-1; TRBD2 might be the D (6 bases). This CDR3 spans 16 amino acids. Trimming took off 5 bases at V and 1 base at J, with 15 bases between the two ends. CDR1 and CDR2 (germline): SNHLY, FYNNEI.

CDR3 DNA sequence: TGTGCCAGTAGTCGACAATACACCGGGGAGCTGTTTTTT. It is translated as CASSRQYTGELFF. V gene TRBV19 combines with J gene TRBJ2-2; unclear D gene. The V gene lost 5 bases and the J gene lost 3 bases, with 7 bases spanning the gap. The CDR3 contains 13 residues. Per germline, CDR1 LNHDA and CDR2 SQIVND (reference sequence).

This rearrangement joins TRBV7-8 to TRBJ2-7; perhaps TRBD2 as D (6 bases). V was cut by 2 bases and J by 6 bases, with 14 bases left in between. CDR1 and CDR2 (germline): SGHVS, FQNEAQ. This CDR3 contains 14 residues. For the CDR3, the DNA is TGTGCCAGCAGCTTATTTAGGATGGGAGGCGAGCAGTACTTC. Its translation is CASSLFRMGGEQYF.

This chain connects TRBV7-9 to TRBJ2-7, with 9 bases lining up with TRBD1. The CDR3 totals 13 residues. CDR1 is SEHNR and CDR2 is FQNEAQ in the germline V gene (reference sequence). J gave up 4 bases and V 8 bases, and 6 bases lay outside the gene matches. This CDR3 is CASLPDRGYEQYF. The CDR3, as DNA: TGTGCCAGCCTCCCCGACAGGGGGTACGAGCAGTACTTC.

This clone was observed a few times. The chain carries TRBV27 and TRBJ2-1; D unclear. Per the germline V gene, CDR1 is MNHEY and CDR2 is SMNVEV (reference sequence). CDR3 length: 15 residues. With 3 bases removed from V and 1 base from J, the gap between germline ends came to 10 bases. The CDR3 region is CASSLTNPSYNEQFF. The CDR3 nucleotides are TGTGCCAGCAGTTTGACAAACCCATCCTACAATGAGCAGTTCTTC.

V usage is TRBV4-1 and J usage is TRBJ2-3; unclear D gene. The germline V gene encodes CDR1 MGHRA and CDR2 YSYEKL. The CDR3 contains 12 residues. V lost 4 bases, J lost 4 bases, and 6 bases lay in between. CDR3 residues: CASSRPADTQYF. CDR3 sequence (DNA): TGCGCCAGCAGCCGCCCAGCAGATACGCAGTATTTT.

In its sample, this clone was seen a few times. This sequence joins TRBV11-3 and TRBJ2-7; 8 bases fit TRBD1. Germline trimming cut 4 bases from V and 3 bases from J; bases unmatched to any gene: 2. There are 13 residues in the CDR3. CDR1 and CDR2 (germline): SGHNT, YENEEA. The CDR3 region is CASSSGTGYEQYF. CDR3 nucleotide sequence: TGTGCCAGCAGCTCAGGGACAGGCTACGAGCAGTACTTC.

The rearrangement joins TRBV19 to TRBJ2-3; 9 positions match TRBD2. Germline V gives CDR1 LNHDA, CDR2 SQIVND (reference sequence). The CDR3 runs 17 residues. J gave up 0 bases and V 6 bases, and 10 bases lay outside the gene matches. The CDR3 spells CASSTRRTSASTDTQYF. In nucleotides, the CDR3 is TGTGCCAGTAGCACAAGACGGACTAGCGCAAGCACAGATACGCAGTATTTT. Together with reference TRBV19 and TRBJ2-3, the CDR3 gives the full variable domain: DGGITQSPKYLFRKEGQNVTLSCEQNLNHDAMYWYRQDPGQGLRLIYYSQIVNDFQKGDIAEGYSVSREKKESFPLTVTSAQKNPTAFYLCASSTRRTSASTDTQYFGPGTRLTVL.

The chain links TRBV6-5 to TRBJ2-7, with 7 bases matching TRBD1. Per the germline V gene, CDR1 is MNHEY and CDR2 is SVGAGI. Germline trimming cut 0 bases from V and 2 bases from J; bases unmatched to any gene: 7. The CDR3 is 16 residues long. CDR3 in amino acids: CASSYSRDSTPYEQYF. As DNA, the CDR3 is TGTGCCAGCAGTTACTCCCGGGACAGCACCCCCTACGAGCAGTACTTC.